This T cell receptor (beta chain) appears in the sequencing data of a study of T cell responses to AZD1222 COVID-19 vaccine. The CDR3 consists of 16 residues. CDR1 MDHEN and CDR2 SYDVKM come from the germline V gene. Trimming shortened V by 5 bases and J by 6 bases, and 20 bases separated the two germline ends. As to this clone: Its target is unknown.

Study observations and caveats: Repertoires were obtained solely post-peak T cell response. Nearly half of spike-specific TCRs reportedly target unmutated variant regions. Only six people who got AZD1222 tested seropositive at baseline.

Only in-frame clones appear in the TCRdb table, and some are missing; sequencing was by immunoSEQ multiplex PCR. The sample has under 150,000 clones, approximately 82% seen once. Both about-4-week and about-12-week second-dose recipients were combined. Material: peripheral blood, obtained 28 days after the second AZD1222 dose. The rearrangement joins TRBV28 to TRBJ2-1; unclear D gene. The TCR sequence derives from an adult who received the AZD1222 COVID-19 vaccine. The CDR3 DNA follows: TGTGCCAGCAGTGGATCCCCAGGACGGACGGGCAATGAGCAGTTCTTC. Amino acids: CASSGSPGRTGNEQFF.